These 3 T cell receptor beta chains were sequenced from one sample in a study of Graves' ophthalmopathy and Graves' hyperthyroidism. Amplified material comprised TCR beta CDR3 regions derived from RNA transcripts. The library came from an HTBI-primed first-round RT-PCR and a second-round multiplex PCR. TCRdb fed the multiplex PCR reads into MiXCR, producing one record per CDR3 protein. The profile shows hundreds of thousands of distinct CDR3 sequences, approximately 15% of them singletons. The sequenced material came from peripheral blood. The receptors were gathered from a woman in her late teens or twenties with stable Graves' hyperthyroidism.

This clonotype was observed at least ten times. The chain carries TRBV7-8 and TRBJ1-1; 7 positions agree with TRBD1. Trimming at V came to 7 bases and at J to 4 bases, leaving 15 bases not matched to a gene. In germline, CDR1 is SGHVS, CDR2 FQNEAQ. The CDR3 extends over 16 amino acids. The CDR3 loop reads CASKGGRGRRSTEAFF. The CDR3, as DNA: TGTGCCAGCAAAGGGGGGAGGGGGCGACGTTCCACTGAAGCTTTCTTT. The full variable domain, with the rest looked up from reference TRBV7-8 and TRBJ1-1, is GAGVSQSPRYKVAKRGQDVALRCDPISGHVSLFWYQQALGQGPEFLTYFQNEAQLDKSGLPSDRFFAERPEGSVSTLKIQRTQQEDSAVYLCASKGGRGRRSTEAFFGQGTRLTVV.

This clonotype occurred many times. The CDR3 coding sequence is TGCAGTGTCGGACAGGGGGCTTCACCCCTCCACTTT. As protein: CSVGQGASPLHF. This chain connects TRBV20-1 to TRBJ1-6; TRBD1 matches at 11 bases. With 7 bases clipped from V and 9 bases from J, the junction kept 2 bases outside the gene matches. The CDR3 length is 12 residues. From germline, CDR1 is DFQATT and CDR2 SNEGSKA (reference sequence).

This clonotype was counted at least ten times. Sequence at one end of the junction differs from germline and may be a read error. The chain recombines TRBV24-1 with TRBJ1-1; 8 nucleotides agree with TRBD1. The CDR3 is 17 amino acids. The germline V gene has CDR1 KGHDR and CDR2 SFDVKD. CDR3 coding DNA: TGTGCCACCAGTGATTCTGGACAGGGTCGGGGGAACTCTGAAGCTTTCTTT. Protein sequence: CATSDSGQGRGNSEAFF.